This entry lists 14 T cell receptor beta chains sequenced from one sample in a study of T cell responses to AZD1222 COVID-19 vaccine. Generated by immunoSEQ multiplex PCR, the TCRdb table keeps only in-frame clones and is missing some. The profile shows approximately 79,000 clones, approximately 83% of them singletons. The sample here was peripheral blood, taken on day 0 of AZD1222 vaccination. Receptors were obtained from an adult in good health.

V and J are TRBV7-2 and TRBJ1-1; no reliable D call. The CDR3 extends over 13 amino acids. Germline V gives CDR1 SGHTA, CDR2 FQGNSA. Trimming cost V 5 bases and J 0 bases, with 7 bases left between them. In DNA form, the CDR3 reads TGTGCCAGCAGCCCACATATGAACACTGAAGCTTTCTTT. Its translation: CASSPHMNTEAFF.

The chain joins TRBV18 to TRBJ2-5; the D call may be TRBD1 or TRBD2 (5 bases each). V lost 1 base and J lost 2, with 14 bases in between. There are 16 residues in the CDR3. CDR1 is KGHSH, CDR2 LQKENI, per germline. CDR3 residues: CASSPLWAGSQETQYF. The DNA of the CDR3 is TGTGCCAGCTCACCACTTTGGGCAGGGAGTCAAGAGACCCAGTACTTC.

The chain has TRBV7-6 and TRBJ1-6; 9 positions agree with TRBD1. The germline V gene has CDR1 SGHVS and CDR2 FNYEAQ. The CDR3 length is 16 residues. V lost 5 bases to trimming and J lost 7 bases; unmatched junction nucleotides: 9. Here the CDR3 DNA reads TGTGCCAGCAGCCCCTTTTTGGGGACAGGGAATTCACCCCTCCACTTT. Translation gives CASSPFLGTGNSPLHF. The full variable domain, in which reference TRBV7-6 and TRBJ1-6 provide the parts outside the CDR3, is GAGVSQSPRYKVTKRGQDVALRCDPISGHVSLYWYRQALGQGPEFLTYFNYEAQQDKSGLPNDRFSAERPEGSISTLTIQRTEQRDSAMYRCASSPFLGTGNSPLHFGNGTRLTVT.

This rearrangement joins TRBV6-4 to TRBJ2-7, with TRBD1 matching over 11 bases. Germline V CDR1 and CDR2: MRHNA, SNTAGT. The CDR3 is 14 residues long. The J segment lost 5 bases and the V segment lost 4 bases, leaving 4 bases of the junction unmatched. CDR3 sequence (DNA): TGTGCCAGCAGTGGGGACAGGGGGAGCAACGAGCAGTACTTC. This gives the protein CASSGDRGSNEQYF.

The chain employs TRBV28 and TRBJ2-3, with 8 nucleotides matching TRBD1. CDR3 length: 15 amino acids. The germline gives CDR1 MDHEN, CDR2 SYDVKM. Germline trimming cut 3 bases from V and 4 bases from J; bases unmatched to any gene: 6. CDR3 nucleotide sequence: TGTGCCAGCAGTTTTGGGACAGGCTTATCAGATACGCAGTATTTT. Residues: CASSFGTGLSDTQYF.

The gene calls are TRBV7-3 and TRBJ2-3, with unresolved D. The ends were cut back, 4 bases at V and 3 bases at J, with 14 bases in the middle. Germline CDR1 SGHTA, CDR2 FQGTGA. The CDR3 spans 15 residues. CDR3 nucleotide sequence: TGTGCCAGCAGCTCCGTTCTAGACCGGACAGATACGCAGTATTTT. As protein: CASSSVLDRTDTQYF. The full variable domain, in which reference TRBV7-3 and TRBJ2-3 provide the parts outside the CDR3, is GAGVSQTPSNKVTEKGKYVELRCDPISGHTALYWYRQSLGQGPEFLIYFQGTGAADDSGLPNDRFFAVRPEGSVSTLKIQRTERGDSAVYLCASSSVLDRTDTQYFGPGTRLTVL.

The chain links TRBV15 to TRBJ2-3; D is unresolved. This CDR3 is 15 amino acids long. Germline CDR1 and CDR2: LNHNV and YYDKDF (reference sequence). V was clipped by 0 bases and J by 4 bases, with 11 bases between them. CDR3 nucleotide sequence: TGTGCCACCAGCAGAGATAGAGGACCAGCAGATACGCAGTATTTT. The encoded protein is CATSRDRGPADTQYF.

This sequence joins TRBV12-3 or TRBV12-4 and TRBJ2-7; 11 bases map to TRBD2. The CDR3 runs 13 residues. Trimming took 6 bases from V and 5 from J; bases not matched to a gene: 3. The CDR3 DNA reads TGTGCCAGCAGCTGGGGACTAGCGGACGAGCAGTACTTC. It is translated as CASSWGLADEQYF.

The V gene is TRBV28, the J gene TRBJ1-6; D is uncertain. Per germline, CDR1 MDHEN and CDR2 SYDVKM. This CDR3 comprises 16 residues. The germline V and J ends were trimmed by 6 bases and 3 bases, with 15 bases remaining between them. The CDR3, as DNA: TGTGCCAGCAGCTATCTGTCGTATAGCTATAATTCACCCCTCCACTTT. Its translation is CASSYLSYSYNSPLHF. Full variable domain (remainder filled in from reference TRBV28 and TRBJ1-6): DVKVTQSSRYLVKRTGEKVFLECVQDMDHENMFWYRQDPGLGLRLIYFSYDVKMKEKGDIPEGYSVSREKKERFSLILESASTNQTSMYLCASSYLSYSYNSPLHFGNGTRLTVT.

The V call is TRBV3-1 (or the pseudogene TRBV3-2), the J call TRBJ1-2; TRBD1 might be the D (6 bases). CDR3 length: 16 residues. Germline CDR1 is LGHDT and CDR2 is YNNKEL (reference sequence). Trimming left V 0 bases short and J 7 bases short, with 18 bases between. The chain's CDR3 is CASSQDLVTGRRGYTF. The CDR3 DNA reads TGTGCCAGCAGCCAAGATCTAGTGACAGGTCGACGTGGCTACACCTTC.

Only one count was recorded for this clone. The chain couples TRBV9 to TRBJ2-2, with D uncertain. The CDR3 sequence is 15 residues long. The germline CDR1 and CDR2 sequences are SGDLS and YYNGEE. Trimming took 3 bases from V and 2 from J, leaving 11 bases between them. CDR3 nucleotide sequence: TGTGCCAGCAGCGGGGCCGGGCTCAACACCGGGGAGCTGTTTTTT. Its protein is CASSGAGLNTGELFF. Based on the CDR3 plus reference TRBV9 and TRBJ2-2, the full variable domain is DSGVTQTPKHLITATGQRVTLRCSPRSGDLSVYWYQQSLDQGLQFLIQYYNGEERAKGNILERFSAQQFPDLHSELNLSSLELGDSALYFCASSGAGLNTGELFFGEGSRLTVL.

This rearrangement joins TRBV12-3 or TRBV12-4 to TRBJ2-7, with D perhaps TRBD1 or TRBD2 (5 bases each). The CDR3 covers 13 residues. V lost 9 bases and J lost 3, with 15 bases in between. CDR3 nucleotide sequence: TGTGCCAGTGGGACCTCCGTTTTCTACGAGCAGTACTTC. The encoded protein is CASGTSVFYEQYF.

This chain links TRBV5-1 with TRBJ2-5, with TRBD1 matching over 8 bases. V trimming: 4 bases; J trimming: 5 bases; junction bases outside the gene matches: 7. The CDR3 has 14 residues. Germline CDR1 and CDR2: SGHRS and YFSETQ. The CDR3 protein is CASSGQGLGETQYF. The CDR3 bases are TGCGCCAGCAGCGGACAGGGCCTGGGGGAGACCCAGTACTTC.

The rearrangement uses TRBV7-9 and TRBJ1-4, with D uncertain. The V end lost 10 bases, the J end lost 4 bases, and 22 bases lay between the germline ends. This CDR3 contains 16 residues. Germline CDR1 reads SEHNR; CDR2 reads FQNEAQ (reference sequence). CDR3 region: CAIPHPALWGNEKLFF. In DNA form, the CDR3 reads TGTGCCATTCCTCACCCAGCTTTATGGGGTAATGAAAAACTGTTTTTT.